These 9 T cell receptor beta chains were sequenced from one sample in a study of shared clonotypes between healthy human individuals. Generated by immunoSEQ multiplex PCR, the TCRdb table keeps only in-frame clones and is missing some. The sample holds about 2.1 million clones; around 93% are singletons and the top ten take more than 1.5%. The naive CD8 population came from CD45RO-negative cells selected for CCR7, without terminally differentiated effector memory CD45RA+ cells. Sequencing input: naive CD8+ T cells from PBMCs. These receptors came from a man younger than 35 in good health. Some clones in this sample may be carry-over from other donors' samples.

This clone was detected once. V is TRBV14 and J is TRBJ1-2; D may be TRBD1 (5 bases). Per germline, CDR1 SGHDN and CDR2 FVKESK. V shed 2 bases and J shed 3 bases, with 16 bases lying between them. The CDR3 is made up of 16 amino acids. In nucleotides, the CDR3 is TGTGCCAGCAGCCAAACTCAGGGTCGGGCAGACTATGGCTACACCTTC. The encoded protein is CASSQTQGRADYGYTF.

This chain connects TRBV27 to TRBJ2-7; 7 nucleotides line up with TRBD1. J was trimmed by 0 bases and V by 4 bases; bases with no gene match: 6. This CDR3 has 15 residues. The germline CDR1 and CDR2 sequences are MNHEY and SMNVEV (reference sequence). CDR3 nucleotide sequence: TGTGCCAGCAGTTACTACAGGGGTAACTCCTACGAGCAGTACTTC. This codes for CASSYYRGNSYEQYF.

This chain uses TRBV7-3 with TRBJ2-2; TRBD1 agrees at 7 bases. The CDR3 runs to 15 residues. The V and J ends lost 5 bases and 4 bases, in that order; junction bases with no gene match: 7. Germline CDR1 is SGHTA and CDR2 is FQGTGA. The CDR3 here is CASSPPGQLTGELFF. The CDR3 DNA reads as TGTGCCAGCAGCCCACCGGGACAGCTCACCGGGGAGCTGTTTTTT.

The CDR3 DNA reads TGCAGCGCCCTGGACGGTAGGAACACTGAAGCTTTCTTT. Protein product: CSALDGRNTEAFF. The rearrangement joins TRBV29-1 to TRBJ1-1; no clear D gene. This CDR3 comprises 13 residues. Trimming took off 7 bases at V and 1 base at J, with 13 bases between the two ends. From germline, CDR1 is SQVTM and CDR2 ANQGSEA.

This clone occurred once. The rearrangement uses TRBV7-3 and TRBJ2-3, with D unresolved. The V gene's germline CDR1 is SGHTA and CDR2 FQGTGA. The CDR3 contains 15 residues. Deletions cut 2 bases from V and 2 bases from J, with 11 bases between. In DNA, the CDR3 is TGTGCCAGCAGCTTAGGTGTCGTTAACACAGATACGCAGTATTTT. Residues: CASSLGVVNTDTQYF.

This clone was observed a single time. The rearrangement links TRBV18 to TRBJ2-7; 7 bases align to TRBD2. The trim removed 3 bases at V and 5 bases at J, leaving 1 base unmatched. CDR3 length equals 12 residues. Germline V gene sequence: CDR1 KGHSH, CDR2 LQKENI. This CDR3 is CASSPGGDEQYF. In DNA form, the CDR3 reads TGTGCCAGCTCACCGGGAGGGGACGAGCAGTACTTC.

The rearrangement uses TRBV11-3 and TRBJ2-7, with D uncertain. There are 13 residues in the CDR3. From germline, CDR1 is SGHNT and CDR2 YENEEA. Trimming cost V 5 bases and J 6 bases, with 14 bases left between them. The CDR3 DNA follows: TGTGCCAGCAGCGTACAACCCCACTTCGAGCAGTACTTC. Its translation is CASSVQPHFEQYF.

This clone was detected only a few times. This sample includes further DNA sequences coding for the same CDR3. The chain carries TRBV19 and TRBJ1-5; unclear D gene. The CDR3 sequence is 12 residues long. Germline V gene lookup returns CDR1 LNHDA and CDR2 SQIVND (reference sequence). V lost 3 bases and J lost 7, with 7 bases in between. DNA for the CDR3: TGTGCCAGTAGTATGGGCGGGCAGCCCCAGCATTTT. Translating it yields CASSMGGQPQHF. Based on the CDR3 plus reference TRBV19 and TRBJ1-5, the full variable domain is DGGITQSPKYLFRKEGQNVTLSCEQNLNHDAMYWYRQDPGQGLRLIYYSQIVNDFQKGDIAEGYSVSREKKESFPLTVTSAQKNPTAFYLCASSMGGQPQHFGDGTRLSIL.

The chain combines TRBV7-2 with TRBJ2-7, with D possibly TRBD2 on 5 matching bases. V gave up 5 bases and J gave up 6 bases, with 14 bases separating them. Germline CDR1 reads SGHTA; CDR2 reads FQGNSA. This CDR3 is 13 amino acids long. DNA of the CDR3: TGTGCCAGCAGCCCAACCGAGGGCCTCGAGCAGTACTTC. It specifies CASSPTEGLEQYF.